This TCR beta chain originates from a study of beta chain features in type 1 diabetes. Study-wide findings and caveats: Across patients, naive, central memory and Treg TCRB repertoires exhibited apparently greater similarity than was observed across healthy donors. cDNA sequencing could over-represent cells with high TCR expression.

This clone was recorded a few times. The antigen is not known. The entirety of the isolated RNA underwent reverse transcription, so expressed TCRB transcripts were sequenced. The data were produced by immunoSEQ multiplex PCR, yet TCRdb's version contains in-frame clones alone and is incomplete. The sample records 120,000 to 150,000 clones, around 9.3% being singletons. The CDR3 contains 13 residues. From germline, CDR1 is SGHAT and CDR2 FQNNGV. The V end was cut by 3 bases, the J end by 5 bases, with 10 bases between. The chain is built from TRBV11-2 and TRBJ1-1, with D possibly TRBD1 on 6 matching bases. This TCR came from a man between 18 and 29 years old in good health. Sample: naive CD4+ T cells from blood. This CDR3 reads CASSFTGRTEAFF. The CDR3 coding sequence is TGTGCCAGCAGCTTCACAGGGCGGACTGAAGCTTTCTTT.